These 9 T cell receptor beta chains were all obtained from the same sample, sequenced in a study of T-cell memory formation after mild COVID-19. TCRdb re-called the 5' RACE reads through MiXCR, storing one row per CDR3 protein. The sample lists fewer than 650,000 distinct CDR3 sequences, approximately 21% seen once, with approximately 8.4% in the top ten. The sequencing sample was made of PBMCs or a T cell subset sorted from them (not recorded which). These receptor sequences come from an adult woman who had mild COVID-19 (a few samples of this study predate the infection). Cell type and time point are not known.

The rearrangement links TRBV10-3 to TRBJ1-2; tentatively, D is TRBD1 (5 bases). The CDR3 spans 15 residues. Trimming took 0 bases from V and 5 from J, leaving 13 bases between them. Germline CDR1 is ENHRY and CDR2 is SYGVKD. The CDR3 nucleotides are TGTGCCATCAGTGAGTCGACTCAGGAGGGGTATGGCTACACCTTC. Its protein product is CAISESTQEGYGYTF.

This clonotype turned up a few times. This chain connects TRBV29-1 to TRBJ2-1; maybe TRBD2 (6 bases). V was clipped by 3 bases and J by 4 bases, with 13 bases between them. The CDR3 has 14 amino acids. The V gene's germline CDR1 is SQVTM and CDR2 ANQGSEA. CDR3 amino acids: CSVEGLTYYNEQFF. For the CDR3, the DNA is TGCAGCGTTGAGGGACTGACATATTACAATGAGCAGTTCTTC.

J is TRBJ1-2 and V is TRBV5-6, with D possibly matching TRBD1 (5 bases). This CDR3 contains 14 residues. V gave up 1 base and J gave up 2 bases, with 9 bases separating them. The V gene's germline CDR1 is SGHDT and CDR2 YYEEEE. For the CDR3, the DNA is TGTGCCAGCAGCTTGAATGCAGGGAACTATGGCTACACCTTC. Translated, it gives CASSLNAGNYGYTF.

The chain has TRBV7-2 and TRBJ1-2, with 8 bases that match TRBD1. The germline V gene encodes CDR1 SGHTA and CDR2 FQGNSA. The trim removed 3 bases at V and 8 bases at J, leaving 8 bases unmatched. This CDR3 has 14 amino acids. This CDR3 reads CASSLGHRGDGYTF. CDR3 DNA sequence: TGTGCCAGCAGCTTGGGGCACAGGGGGGACGGCTACACCTTC.

This clonotype was found a few times. The V call is TRBV4-2, the J call TRBJ2-1; 7 bases fit TRBD2. The ends lost 1 base at V and 7 bases at J; junction bases unmatched: 10. This CDR3 is 16 amino acids long. The germline V gene encodes CDR1 LGHNA and CDR2 YNFKEQ. CDR3: CASSQGGAGAGNEQFF. The CDR3 DNA follows: TGTGCCAGCAGCCAAGGCGGTGCGGGAGCGGGGAATGAGCAGTTCTTC.

V gene TRBV20-1 combines with J gene TRBJ1-2, with D unclear. This CDR3 is built from 15 residues. Trimming removed 0 bases from V and 1 base from J, with 12 bases in between. Germline loops: CDR1 DFQATT, CDR2 SNEGSKA (reference sequence). In DNA form, the CDR3 reads TGCAGTGCTAGAGATCAAAGGTCCCGTAACTATGGCTACACCTTC. The encoded protein is CSARDQRSRNYGYTF.

In DNA, the CDR3 is TGCAGTGCTAGAGGGGGGACTAGCCGGCCTGAGCAGTTCTTC. Protein product: CSARGGTSRPEQFF. The chain combines TRBV20-1 with TRBJ2-1; 9 positions agree with TRBD2. J lost 9 bases, V lost 1 base, and 7 bases had no gene match. CDR1 is DFQATT and CDR2 is SNEGSKA in the germline V gene (reference sequence). The CDR3 is 14 residues long.

This clonotype appeared a few times. V is TRBV10-3 and J is TRBJ2-1; 7 nucleotides line up with TRBD2. The CDR3 extends over 17 amino acids. V lost 0 bases to trimming and J lost 7 bases; unmatched junction nucleotides: 12. The germline gives CDR1 ENHRY, CDR2 SYGVKD. CDR3 DNA: TGTGCCATCAGTGAGTCAATGGCGGGAGAAGGCTTGAATGAGCAGTTCTTC. Residues: CAISESMAGEGLNEQFF.

This chain connects TRBV5-1 to TRBJ2-1, with 10 bases that match TRBD2. Germline V gene lookup returns CDR1 SGHRS and CDR2 YFSETQ. The CDR3 spans 16 residues. V shed 0 bases, J shed 8 bases, and the junction held 8 bases outside the gene matches. The CDR3, as DNA: TGCGCCAGCAGCTTGGAATCGCTAGCGGGAGCGGATGAGCAGTTCTTC. Translating gives CASSLESLAGADEQFF.